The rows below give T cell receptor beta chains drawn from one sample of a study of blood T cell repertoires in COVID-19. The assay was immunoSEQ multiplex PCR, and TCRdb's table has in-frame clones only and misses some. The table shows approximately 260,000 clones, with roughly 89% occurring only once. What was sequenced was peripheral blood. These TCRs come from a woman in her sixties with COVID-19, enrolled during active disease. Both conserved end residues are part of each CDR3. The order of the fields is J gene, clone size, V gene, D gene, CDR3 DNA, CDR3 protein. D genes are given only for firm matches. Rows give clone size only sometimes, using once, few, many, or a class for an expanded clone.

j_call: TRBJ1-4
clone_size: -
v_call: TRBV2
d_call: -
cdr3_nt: TGTGCCAGCAGGAGTACTAATGAAAAACTGTTTTTT
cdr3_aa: CASRSTNEKLFF

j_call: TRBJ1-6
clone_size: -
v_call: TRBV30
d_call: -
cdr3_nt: TGTGCCTGGGAGGAGGGCGGCGGTTCACCCCTCCACTTT
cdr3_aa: CAWEEGGGSPLHF

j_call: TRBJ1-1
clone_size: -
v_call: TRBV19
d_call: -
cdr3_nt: TGTGCCAGTAGAACACAGGACGTCGGCACTGAAGCTTTCTTT
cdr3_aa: CASRTQDVGTEAFF

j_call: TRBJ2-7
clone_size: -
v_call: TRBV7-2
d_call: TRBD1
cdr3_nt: TGTGCCAGCAGCCAAGACAGGGGGTGGTCCTACGAGCAGTACTTC
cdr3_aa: CASSQDRGWSYEQYF

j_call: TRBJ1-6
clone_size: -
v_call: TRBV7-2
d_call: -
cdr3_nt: TGTGCCAGCAGGGGAGGTGGGATAACCTATAATTCACCCCTCCACTTT
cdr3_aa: CASRGGGITYNSPLHF

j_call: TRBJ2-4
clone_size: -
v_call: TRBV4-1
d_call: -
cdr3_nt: TGCGCCAGCAGCCAGATGGGGGCGGCCAAAAACATTCAGTACTTC
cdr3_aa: CASSQMGAAKNIQYF

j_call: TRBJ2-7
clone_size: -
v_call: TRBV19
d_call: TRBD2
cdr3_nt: TGTGCCAGTAGGACTAGCGGGGGGACATACGAGCAGTACTTC
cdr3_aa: CASRTSGGTYEQYF

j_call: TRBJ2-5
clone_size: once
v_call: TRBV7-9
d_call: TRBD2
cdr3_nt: TGTGCCAGCAGCCTAACCGGAATTGGGGGGGGTGAGACCCAGTACTTC
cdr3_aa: CASSLTGIGGGETQYF

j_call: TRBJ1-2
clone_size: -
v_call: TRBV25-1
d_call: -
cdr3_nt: TGTGCCAGCAGCGCCCAGGGTGTTGGTGACTATGGCTACACCTTC
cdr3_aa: CASSAQGVGDYGYTF

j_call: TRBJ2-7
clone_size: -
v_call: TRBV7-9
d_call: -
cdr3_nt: TGTGCCAGCACGGACTCCGAGGGGGGGAAAGCCTACGAGCAGTACTTC
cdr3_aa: CASTDSEGGKAYEQYF

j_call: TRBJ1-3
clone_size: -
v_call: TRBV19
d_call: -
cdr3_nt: TGTGCCAGTAGTACCCACAGGGTAACAGGGGGAAACACCATATATTTT
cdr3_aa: CASSTHRVTGGNTIYF

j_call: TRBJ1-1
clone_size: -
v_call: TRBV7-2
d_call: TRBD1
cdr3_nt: TGTGCCAGCAGCCCGGCAACGACAGGGGTCCACACTGAAGCTTTCTTT
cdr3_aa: CASSPATTGVHTEAFF

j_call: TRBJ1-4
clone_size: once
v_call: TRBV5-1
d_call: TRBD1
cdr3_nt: TGCGCCAGCAGAACGGGGACAGGGGGCGCGGGTGTGGAAAAACTGTTTTTT
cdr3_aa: CASRTGTGGAGVEKLFF

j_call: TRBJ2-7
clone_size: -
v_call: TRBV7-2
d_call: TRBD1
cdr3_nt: TGTGCCAGCAGCTTAGCCGGGACAGGGACCTACGAGCAGTACTTC
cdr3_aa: CASSLAGTGTYEQYF

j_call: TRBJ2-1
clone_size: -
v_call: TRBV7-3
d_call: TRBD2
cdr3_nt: TGTGCCAGCAGCTTAGCGCTAGCGGGGGCCTACAATGAGCAGTTCTTC
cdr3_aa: CASSLALAGAYNEQFF

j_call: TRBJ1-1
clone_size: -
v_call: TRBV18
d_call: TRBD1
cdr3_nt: TGTGCCAGCTCACTTTGGGTTGGGACAGGCACTGAAGCTTTCTTT
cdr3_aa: CASSLWVGTGTEAFF

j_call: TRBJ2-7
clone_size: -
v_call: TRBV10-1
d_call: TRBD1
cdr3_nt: TGCGCCAGCAGATGTGAGGGACAGGAGGCTTACGAGCAGTACTTC
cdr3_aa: CASRCEGQEAYEQYF

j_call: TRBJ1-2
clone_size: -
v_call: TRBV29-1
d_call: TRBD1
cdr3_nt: TGCAGCGTTGCAGGGGGCGCGGGGTATAACTATGGCTACACCTTC
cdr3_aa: CSVAGGAGYNYGYTF

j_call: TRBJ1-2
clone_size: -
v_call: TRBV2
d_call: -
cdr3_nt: TGTGCCAGCAGTGAAAAGTCTTGGACAGCATATGGCTACACCTTC
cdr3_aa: CASSEKSWTAYGYTF

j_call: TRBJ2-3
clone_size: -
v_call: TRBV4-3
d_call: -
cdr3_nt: TGCGCCAGCAGCCAAGATCTGGGGCCCGCAGATACGCAGTATTTT
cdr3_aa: CASSQDLGPADTQYF

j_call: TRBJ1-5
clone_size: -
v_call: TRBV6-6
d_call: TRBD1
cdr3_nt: TGTGCCAGCAGATTTGGACAGGGAGGCAATCAGCCCCAGCATTTT
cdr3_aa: CASRFGQGGNQPQHF

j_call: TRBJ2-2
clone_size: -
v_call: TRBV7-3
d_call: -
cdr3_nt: TGTGCCAGCAGCTTAGGGCCGGGAATCTCGGGCGGGGAGCTGTTTTTT
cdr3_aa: CASSLGPGISGGELFF

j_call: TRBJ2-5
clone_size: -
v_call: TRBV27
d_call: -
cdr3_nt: TGTGCCAGCAGTTTATCGTTAGGGAGCGTGACCCAGTACTTC
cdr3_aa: CASSLSLGSVTQYF

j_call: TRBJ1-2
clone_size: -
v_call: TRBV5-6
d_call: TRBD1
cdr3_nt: TGTGCCAGCAGCTCGCTCAGCCGGGACAGGTACTATGGCTACACCTTC
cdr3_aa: CASSSLSRDRYYGYTF

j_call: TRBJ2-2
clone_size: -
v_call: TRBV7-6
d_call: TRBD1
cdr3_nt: TGTGCCAGCAGCTTAGATTCGGCGCGCGGGACAGGGGTTTCAGGGGAGCTGTTTTTT
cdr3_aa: CASSLDSARGTGVSGELFF

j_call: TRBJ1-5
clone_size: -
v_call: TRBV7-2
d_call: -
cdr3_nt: TGTGCCAGCAGCCGCGGGGAGCTGCAACATTTT
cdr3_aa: CASSRGELQHF

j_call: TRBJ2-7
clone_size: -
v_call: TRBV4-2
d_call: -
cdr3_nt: TGTGCCAGCAGCCAAGATTTGGGCTCTCCTACGAACGAGCAGTACTTC
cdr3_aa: CASSQDLGSPTNEQYF

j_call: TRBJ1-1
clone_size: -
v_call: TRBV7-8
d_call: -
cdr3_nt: TGTGCCAGCAGCACAACAGAGAACACTGAAGCTTTCTTT
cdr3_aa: CASSTTENTEAFF

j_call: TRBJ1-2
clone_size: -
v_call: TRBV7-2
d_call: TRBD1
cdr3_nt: TGTGCCAGCAGCTTCACAGGGGGGGGAGGCTATGGCTACACCTTC
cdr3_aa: CASSFTGGGGYGYTF

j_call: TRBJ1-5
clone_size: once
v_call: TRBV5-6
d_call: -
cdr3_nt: TGTGCCAGCAGCTCAGTATGGGAGAATCAGCCCCAGCATTTT
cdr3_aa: CASSSVWENQPQHF

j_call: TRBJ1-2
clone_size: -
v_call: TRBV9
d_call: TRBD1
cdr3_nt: TGTGCCAGCAGCGTAGAATACAGGGGTCCCTATGGCTACACCTTC
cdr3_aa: CASSVEYRGPYGYTF

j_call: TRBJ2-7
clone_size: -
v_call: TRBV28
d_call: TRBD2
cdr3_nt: TGTGCCAGCAGACTAAACCTTGGGGCTAGCGGGGGTTCCTACGAGCAGTACTTC
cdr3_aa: CASRLNLGASGGSYEQYF

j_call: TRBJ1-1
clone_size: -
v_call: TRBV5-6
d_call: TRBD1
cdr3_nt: TGTGCCAGCAGCTTACAGGGGATGAACACTGAAGCTTTCTTT
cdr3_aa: CASSLQGMNTEAFF

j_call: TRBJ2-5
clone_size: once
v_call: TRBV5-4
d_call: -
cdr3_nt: TGTGCCAGCAGCCCCGGTCCCCCCCCAAAAGAGACCCAGTACTTC
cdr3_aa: CASSPGPPPKETQYF

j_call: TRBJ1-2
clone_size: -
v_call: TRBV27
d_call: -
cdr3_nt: TGTGCCAGCAGTTTATCGGGGCCCGGCGGCTACACCTTC
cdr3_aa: CASSLSGPGGYTF

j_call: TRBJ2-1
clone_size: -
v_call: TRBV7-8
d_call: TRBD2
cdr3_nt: TGTGCCAGCAGCAAATCTAGCGGATCCTACAATGAGCAGTTCTTC
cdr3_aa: CASSKSSGSYNEQFF

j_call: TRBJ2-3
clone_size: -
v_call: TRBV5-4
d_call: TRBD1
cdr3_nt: TGTGCCAGCAGCGCAGCAGGGGGCTCGGGAGATACGCAGTATTTT
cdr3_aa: CASSAAGGSGDTQYF

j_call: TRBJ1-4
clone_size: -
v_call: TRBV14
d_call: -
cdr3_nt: TGTGCCAGCATCCTCTCCTCAACTAATGAAAAACTGTTTTTT
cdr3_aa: CASILSSTNEKLFF

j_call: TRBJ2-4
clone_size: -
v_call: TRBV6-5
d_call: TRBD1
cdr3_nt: TGTGCCAGCAGTTACACAGGGGGTGGCAAAAACATTCAGTACTTC
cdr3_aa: CASSYTGGGKNIQYF

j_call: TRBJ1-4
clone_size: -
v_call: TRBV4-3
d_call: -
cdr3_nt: TGCGCCAGCAGCCGTCGGGGGACCGGTAGTGAAAAACTGTTTTTT
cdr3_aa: CASSRRGTGSEKLFF